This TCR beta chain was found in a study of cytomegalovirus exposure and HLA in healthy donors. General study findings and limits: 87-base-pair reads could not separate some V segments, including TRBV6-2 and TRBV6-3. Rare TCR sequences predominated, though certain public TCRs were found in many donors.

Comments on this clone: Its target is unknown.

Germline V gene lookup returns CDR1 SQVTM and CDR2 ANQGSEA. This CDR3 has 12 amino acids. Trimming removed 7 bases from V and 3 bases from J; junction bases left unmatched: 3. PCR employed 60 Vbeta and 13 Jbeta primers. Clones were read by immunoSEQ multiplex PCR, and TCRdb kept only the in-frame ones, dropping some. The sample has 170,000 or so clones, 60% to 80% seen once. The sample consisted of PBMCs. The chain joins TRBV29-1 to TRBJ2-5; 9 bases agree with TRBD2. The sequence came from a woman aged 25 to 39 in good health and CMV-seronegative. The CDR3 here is CSAAGGKETQYF. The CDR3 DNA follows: TGCAGCGCAGCGGGGGGAAAAGAGACCCAGTACTTC.